A single sample is the source of the 13 T cell receptor beta chains below, sequenced in a study of CD8 T cells in Susac syndrome. After extraction with the RNeasy kit, roughly 0.5 to 1 ug of the RNA was reverse transcribed using random hexamers. Using its own MiXCR run on the immunoSEQ multiplex PCR reads, TCRdb lists one record per CDR3 protein. This sample yields approximately 110,000 distinct CDR3 sequences, of which approximately 93% are seen a single time; roughly 0.3% belongs to the top ten. Sequenced sample: CD8+ T cells from PBMCs. The receptors here all came from a human donor with multiple sclerosis.

This clonotype was recorded a few times. The chain combines TRBV7-3 with TRBJ2-7; perhaps TRBD2 as D (6 bases). Germline loops: CDR1 SGHTA, CDR2 FQGTGA. The V end was cut by 3 bases, the J end by 3 bases, with 9 bases between. The CDR3 sequence is 13 residues long. CDR3 in DNA: TGTGCCAGCAGCTTCGGGGGAGGCTACGAGCAGTACTTC. It codes for CASSFGGGYEQYF.

V and J are TRBV29-1 and TRBJ2-7, with a weak D call TRBD1 (6 bases). CDR1 SQVTM and CDR2 ANQGSEA come from the germline V gene. There are 11 residues in the CDR3. Deletions cut 7 bases from V and 9 bases from J, with 16 bases between. The DNA of the CDR3 is TGCAGCGACCGAAGGTTGGGGGCGCAGTACTTC. Translating it yields CSDRRLGAQYF.

V gene TRBV12-3 or TRBV12-4 combines with J gene TRBJ2-1; tentative D call: TRBD2 (6 bases). This CDR3 region has 17 residues. The V end was cut by 4 bases, the J end by 0 bases, with 16 bases between. The CDR3 DNA sequence: TGTGCCAGCAGTTCAGACCGGGACTCACGCTCCTACAATGAGCAGTTCTTC. Amino acid sequence: CASSSDRDSRSYNEQFF.

The V call is TRBV2, the J call TRBJ2-2; tentatively, D is TRBD2 (5 bases). Germline values: CDR1 SNHLY, CDR2 FYNNEI. This CDR3 spans 14 amino acids. Trimming cost V 6 bases and J 7 bases, with 15 bases left between them. Here the CDR3 reads CASRGRGKNGELFF. CDR3 DNA sequence: TGTGCCAGCAGGGGGAGAGGGAAAAACGGGGAGCTGTTTTTT.

This clonotype was observed a handful of times. J is TRBJ1-1 and V is TRBV30; D call uncertain. V lost 1 base, J lost 2 bases, and 8 bases lay in between. The CDR3 extends over 13 amino acids. From germline, CDR1 is GTSNPN and CDR2 SVGIG (reference sequence). CDR3 residues: CAWSAGINTEAFF. Here the CDR3 DNA reads TGTGCCTGGAGTGCCGGGATAAACACTGAAGCTTTCTTT.

The chain joins TRBV12-3 or TRBV12-4 to TRBJ2-1, with unresolved D. The V gene lost 2 bases and the J gene lost 3 bases, with 5 bases spanning the gap. CDR3 size: 13 residues. CDR3 bases: TGTGCCAGCAGTTTAATCAGCTACAATGAGCAGTTCTTC. Protein: CASSLISYNEQFF.

This clonotype came up once. The J gene is TRBJ1-2, the V gene TRBV2; D uncertain. V lost 3 bases and J 0 bases, leaving 11 bases between the germline ends. The CDR3 is made up of 15 amino acids. From germline, CDR1 is SNHLY and CDR2 FYNNEI. CDR3 nucleotide sequence: TGTGCCAGCAGTGAGTCGTACGGACCTAACTATGGCTACACCTTC. Translated, it gives CASSESYGPNYGYTF.

This clonotype was detected only once. The rearrangement uses TRBV3-1 and TRBJ1-2, with D hard to call. CDR1 is LGHDT, CDR2 YNNKEL, per germline (reference sequence). The CDR3 is made up of 12 amino acids. Trimming cost V 1 base and J 4 bases, with 4 bases left between them. The CDR3 nucleotides read TGTGCCAGCAGCCAAGGGGTCTATGGCTACACCTTC. This sequence encodes CASSQGVYGYTF.

The V call is TRBV5-6, the J call TRBJ1-4; D is unclear. CDR1 is SGHDT, CDR2 YYEEEE, per germline. The CDR3 has 14 amino acids. V lost 1 base, J lost 0 bases, and 4 bases lay in between. This CDR3 reads CASSLPATNEKLFF. The DNA for the CDR3 is TGTGCCAGCAGCTTGCCTGCAACTAATGAAAAACTGTTTTTT. Complete variable domain (other parts from reference TRBV5-6 and TRBJ1-4): DAGVTQSPTHLIKTRGQQVTLRCSPKSGHDTVSWYQQALGQGPQFIFQYYEEEERQRGNFPDRFSGHQFPNYSSELNVNALLLGDSALYLCASSLPATNEKLFFGSGTQLSVL.

The rearrangement joins TRBV4-1 to TRBJ2-3; the D gene is possibly TRBD1 (5 bases). This CDR3 is built from 15 residues. Germline V gene lookup returns CDR1 MGHRA and CDR2 YSYEKL. Trimming took off 0 bases at V and 2 bases at J, with 9 bases between the two ends. The DNA of the CDR3 is TGCGCCAGCAGCCAAGAGCGCAGGGCCACAGATACGCAGTATTTT. This translates into CASSQERRATDTQYF.

V and J are TRBV29-1 and TRBJ2-5; 9 bases line up with TRBD1. V gave up 3 bases and J gave up 5 bases; unmatched junction bases: 13. The CDR3 runs to 16 residues. Looked up from germline, CDR1 is SQVTM and CDR2 is ANQGSEA. Written as DNA, the CDR3 is TGCAGCGTTGACACTCCCCGACCGACAGGGGGGGAGACCCAGTACTTC. It yields the protein CSVDTPRPTGGETQYF.

The rearrangement links TRBV4-2 to TRBJ1-5; TRBD1 might be the D (5 bases). Germline CDR1 is LGHNA and CDR2 is YNFKEQ. Trimming left V 0 bases short and J 5 bases short, with 20 bases between. CDR3 length: 18 residues. The CDR3 sequence: CASSQDHSQGNRYQPQHF. Here the CDR3 DNA reads TGTGCCAGCAGCCAAGATCATTCGCAGGGTAATAGATATCAGCCCCAGCATTTT.

This chain connects TRBV13 to TRBJ1-5; TRBD1 is a possible D gene (5 bases). Germline CDR1 PRHDT, CDR2 FYEKMQ (reference sequence). This CDR3 has 16 residues. V lost 0 bases and J lost 0, with 9 bases in between. The CDR3 here is CASSLGGDYSNQPQHF. The CDR3 DNA reads as TGTGCCAGCAGCTTAGGCGGGGACTATAGCAATCAGCCCCAGCATTTT.